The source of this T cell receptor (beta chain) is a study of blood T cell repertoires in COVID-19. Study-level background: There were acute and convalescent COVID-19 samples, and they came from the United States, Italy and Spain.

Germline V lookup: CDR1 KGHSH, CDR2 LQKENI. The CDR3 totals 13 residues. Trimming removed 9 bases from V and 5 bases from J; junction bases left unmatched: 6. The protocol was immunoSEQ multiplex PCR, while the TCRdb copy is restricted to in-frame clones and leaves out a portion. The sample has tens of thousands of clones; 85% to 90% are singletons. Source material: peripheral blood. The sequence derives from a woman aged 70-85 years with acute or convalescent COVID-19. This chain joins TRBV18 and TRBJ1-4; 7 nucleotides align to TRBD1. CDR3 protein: CARGQGDNEKLFF. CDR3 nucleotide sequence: TGTGCCAGAGGTCAGGGGGACAATGAAAAACTGTTTTTT.